What follows are 32 T cell receptor beta chains derived from one specimen sequenced in a study of identical twins listed by TCRdb under 2016. Library creation used 5' RACE. Instrument used: Illumina HiSeq 2000. TCRdb cleaned the public reads at Q25 with fastp, built clones with MiXCR and kept in-frame beta chains. A single entry per CDR3 protein holds the most common genes and DNA from its merged rows. This sample comprises 430,000 or so distinct CDR3 sequences, around 24% of them detected only once. The ten biggest clones cover just under 3% of the sample. The sample was also linked to a second study, of T cells expressing NK-cell markers.

Sequenced input: CD4+ T cells sorted from blood. All receptors come from a young woman in good health.

This clonotype has a handful of counts. The rearrangement joins TRBV20-1 to TRBJ2-1; D is uncertain. Trimming removed 3 bases at V and 10 bases at J, with 7 bases between. This CDR3 is built from 10 residues. Germline assignment: CDR1 DFQATT and CDR2 SNEGSKA (reference sequence). The CDR3 here is CSASRVEQFF. CDR3 in DNA: TGCAGTGCTAGTCGAGTGGAGCAGTTCTTC.

The chain employs TRBV4-3 and TRBJ1-2, with D tentatively TRBD1 (5 bases). Germline values: CDR1 LGHNA, CDR2 YSLEER. CDR3 length: 16 residues. Trimming left V 0 bases short and J 0 bases short, with 11 bases between. The CDR3 nucleotides are TGCGCCAGCAGCCAAGAGGTGCAGGGCACTAACTATGGCTACACCTTC. It encodes CASSQEVQGTNYGYTF.

The genes are TRBV7-9 and TRBJ1-6; D not certain. V lost 1 base and J lost 7, with 11 bases in between. The CDR3 sequence is 15 residues long. In germline, CDR1 is SEHNR, CDR2 FQNEAQ (reference sequence). Here the CDR3 DNA reads TGTGCCAGCAGCTTAGGAGGGCTTGGGAATTCACCCCTCCACTTT. It yields the protein CASSLGGLGNSPLHF. Filled out from reference TRBV7-9 and TRBJ1-6, the complete variable domain reads DTGVSQNPRHKITKRGQNVTFRCDPISEHNRLYWYRQTLGQGPEFLTYFQNEAQLEKSRLLSDRFSAERPKGSFSTLEIQRTEQGDSAMYLCASSLGGLGNSPLHFGNGTRLTVT.

This clonotype occurred a few times. The J gene is TRBJ2-2, the V gene TRBV5-1; D ambiguous. Between the trimmed V and J ends, which lost 0 bases and 3 bases, there was a span of 6 bases. The CDR3 runs 14 residues. Germline CDR1 reads SGHRS; CDR2 reads YFSETQ. The CDR3 protein is CASSLAEDTGELFF. As DNA, the CDR3 is TGCGCCAGCAGCTTGGCGGAAGACACCGGGGAGCTGTTTTTT.

This clonotype has only a few counts. V is TRBV5-1 and J is TRBJ1-1, with D possibly being TRBD1 (5 bases). There are 12 residues in the CDR3. Trimming shortened V by 3 bases and J by 8 bases, and 11 bases separated the two germline ends. In germline, CDR1 is SGHRS, CDR2 YFSETQ. CDR3 sequence reads: CASSSDTQEAFF. The DNA for the CDR3 is TGCGCCAGCAGCTCGGACACACAAGAAGCTTTCTTT.

Here the CDR3 reads CASSPRTPYNEQFF. The DNA of the CDR3 is TGTGCCAGCAGCCCCCGGACGCCCTACAATGAGCAGTTCTTC. V usage is TRBV7-2 and J usage is TRBJ2-1; no definite D call. The CDR3 is 14 amino acids. In germline, CDR1 is SGHTA, CDR2 FQGNSA. V gave up 5 bases and J gave up 2 bases, with 10 bases separating them.

V usage is TRBV18 and J usage is TRBJ2-3; no clear D. There are 15 residues in the CDR3. V was trimmed by 6 bases and J by 1 base, leaving 14 bases between them. Germline loops: CDR1 KGHSH, CDR2 LQKENI. CDR3 loop: CASSALGFGTDTQYF. CDR3 nucleotides: TGTGCCAGCTCCGCACTGGGGTTTGGCACAGATACGCAGTATTTT.

The chain links TRBV4-3 to TRBJ1-3; 7 bases match TRBD1. J was trimmed by 4 bases and V by 0 bases; bases with no gene match: 9. This CDR3 has 17 residues. Germline V CDR1 and CDR2: LGHNA, YSLEER. CDR3 nucleotides: TGCGCCAGCAGCCAAGAAGTACGGACAGGAGGGGGAAACACCATATATTTT. Its translation is CASSQEVRTGGGNTIYF.

The rearrangement joins TRBV15 to TRBJ2-6; D uncertain. The CDR3 runs to 16 residues. Germline V lookup: CDR1 LNHNV, CDR2 YYDKDF (reference sequence). The V end lost 0 bases, the J end lost 0 bases, and 6 bases lay between the germline ends. The CDR3 here is CATSREKGSGANVLTF. The DNA for the CDR3 is TGTGCCACCAGCAGAGAAAAAGGCTCTGGGGCCAACGTCCTGACTTTC.

This chain links TRBV27 with TRBJ2-2; TRBD2 agrees at 14 bases. Per germline, CDR1 MNHEY and CDR2 SMNVEV (reference sequence). Trimming took 4 bases from V and 6 from J; bases not matched to a gene: 10. The CDR3 spans 18 residues. The chain's CDR3 is CASSSTKRTSGRPGELFF. CDR3 in DNA: TGTGCCAGCAGTTCAACCAAACGGACTAGCGGGAGGCCCGGGGAGCTGTTTTTT.

The genes are TRBV6-5 and TRBJ1-5; D gene ambiguous. The V gene lost 2 bases and the J gene lost 1 base, with 6 bases spanning the gap. Germline V gives CDR1 MNHEY, CDR2 SVGAGI. The CDR3 has 14 amino acids. This chain's CDR3 is CASSYSRSNQPQHF. In DNA form, the CDR3 reads TGTGCCAGCAGTTACAGCAGAAGCAATCAGCCCCAGCATTTT.

The CDR3 DNA sequence: TGTGCCAGCAGCCCGGTACCGGGACAGACGAACACTGAAGCTTTCTTT. This translates into CASSPVPGQTNTEAFF. V is TRBV7-9 and J is TRBJ1-1, with TRBD1 matching 7 bases. Germline loops: CDR1 SEHNR, CDR2 FQNEAQ (reference sequence). This CDR3 spans 16 amino acids. J lost 1 base, V lost 5 bases, and 10 bases had no gene match.

The chain employs TRBV5-5 and TRBJ2-7; TRBD2 is a possible D gene (6 bases). Germline loops: CDR1 SGHKS, CDR2 YYEKEE (reference sequence). This CDR3 comprises 15 residues. V shed 5 bases and J shed 2 bases, with 17 bases lying between them. The CDR3 nucleotides are TGTGCCAGCAGAATGAGAAGGGACTCGACCTACGAGCAGTACTTC. Amino acid sequence: CASRMRRDSTYEQYF. Drawing the rest from reference TRBV5-5 and TRBJ2-7, the complete variable domain is DAGVTQSPTHLIKTRGQQVTLRCSPISGHKSVSWYQQVLGQGPQFIFQYYEKEERGRGNFPDRFSARQFPNYSSELNVNALLLGDSALYLCASRMRRDSTYEQYFGPGTRLTVT.

The rearrangement joins TRBV20-1 to TRBJ2-3; D not resolved. V shed 1 base and J shed 4 bases, with 9 bases lying between them. This CDR3 region has 13 residues. Looked up from germline, CDR1 is DFQATT and CDR2 is SNEGSKA (reference sequence). The chain's CDR3 is CSARVQAADTQYF. The CDR3 nucleotides are TGCAGTGCTAGAGTTCAGGCCGCAGATACGCAGTATTTT.

The chain recombines TRBV5-1 with TRBJ2-3; D is unclear. This CDR3 has 15 residues. Deletions cut 2 bases from V and 0 bases from J, with 10 bases between. Germline CDR1 reads SGHRS; CDR2 reads YFSETQ. The CDR3 loop is CASSLTVTSTDTQYF. DNA for the CDR3: TGCGCCAGCAGCTTAACGGTGACTAGCACAGATACGCAGTATTTT.

The rearrangement uses TRBV9 and TRBJ2-2; no clear D. CDR1 and CDR2 (germline): SGDLS, YYNGEE. The CDR3 has 14 residues. Trimming removed 0 bases at V and 7 bases at J, with 10 bases between. The CDR3 loop reads CASSVDPLGGELFF. The CDR3 DNA follows: TGTGCCAGCAGCGTAGACCCGCTCGGCGGGGAGCTGTTTTTT. The full variable domain, in which reference TRBV9 and TRBJ2-2 provide the parts outside the CDR3, is DSGVTQTPKHLITATGQRVTLRCSPRSGDLSVYWYQQSLDQGLQFLIQYYNGEERAKGNILERFSAQQFPDLHSELNLSSLELGDSALYFCASSVDPLGGELFFGEGSRLTVL.

This chain joins TRBV6-5 and TRBJ2-1; D is unresolved. Trimming cost V 5 bases and J 0 bases, with 8 bases left between them. Germline values: CDR1 MNHEY, CDR2 SVGAGI. CDR3 length: 14 residues. The CDR3 loop is CASSLQRSYNEQFF. In DNA, the CDR3 is TGTGCCAGCAGTCTACAGCGCTCCTACAATGAGCAGTTCTTC.

The V gene is TRBV20-1, the J gene TRBJ2-5; D not certain. The CDR3 length is 11 residues. Germline V gives CDR1 DFQATT, CDR2 SNEGSKA (reference sequence). CDR3 in DNA: TGCATCGTTCCCTCGGTGGAGACCCAGTACTTC. Translation: CIVPSVETQYF.

In this sample, this clonotype turned up a few times. As DNA, the CDR3 is TGCAGTGCTAGGGGAGACAGGGATTTTGATGAGCAGTTCTTC. Translation: CSARGDRDFDEQFF. V and J are TRBV20-1 and TRBJ2-1; 7 nucleotides match TRBD1. The CDR3 sequence is 14 residues long. Germline V gene lookup returns CDR1 DFQATT and CDR2 SNEGSKA (reference sequence). Losses at the gene ends were 3 bases for V and 8 bases for J; bases not matched to a gene: 10.

This clonotype was seen repeatedly, ten times or more. V usage is TRBV12-3 or TRBV12-4 and J usage is TRBJ1-5; D perhaps matches TRBD1 (5 bases). This CDR3 has 13 residues. V lost 5 bases and J lost 7, with 12 bases in between. DNA of the CDR3: TGTGCCAGCAGTCCCCCGGGGGGACAGCCCCAGCATTTT. It yields the protein CASSPPGGQPQHF.

This clonotype was seen more than once but under ten times. The chain couples TRBV12-3 or TRBV12-4 to TRBJ1-1, with D unclear. V was trimmed by 7 bases and J by 1 base, leaving 10 bases between them. This CDR3 is built from 13 residues. The CDR3 DNA follows: TGTGCCAGCACCCGGAGACGGAACACTGAAGCTTTCTTT. Protein product: CASTRRRNTEAFF.

The chain couples TRBV5-1 to TRBJ2-5; TRBD2 aligns across 7 bases. Germline V gene data show CDR1 as SGHRS and CDR2 as YFSETQ. The CDR3 sequence is 15 residues long. J lost 2 bases, V lost 4 bases, and 8 bases had no gene match. The CDR3 protein is CASSTNPSGQETQYF. DNA for the CDR3: TGCGCCAGCAGCACAAATCCTAGCGGTCAAGAGACCCAGTACTTC.

The chain carries TRBV20-1 and TRBJ2-3; D unresolved. The CDR3 length is 15 residues. The V end was cut by 5 bases, the J end by 3 bases, with 18 bases between. Germline CDR1 and CDR2: DFQATT and SNEGSKA (reference sequence). CDR3 sequence reads: CSAFDSYMGTDTQYF. The CDR3 DNA reads TGCAGTGCTTTCGACTCTTATATGGGGACAGATACGCAGTATTTT.

This chain joins TRBV19 and TRBJ2-2, with 9 bases lining up with TRBD1. Germline V CDR1 and CDR2: LNHDA, SQIVND (reference sequence). After removal of 7 bases from V and 6 bases from J, the junction contained 9 bases not matched to a gene. The CDR3 consists of 15 residues. CDR3 nucleotide sequence: TGTGCCAGTACCCTGGACAGGGGTTACTCCGGGGAGCTGTTTTTT. It encodes CASTLDRGYSGELFF. Full variable domain (outside the CDR3, taken from reference TRBV19 and TRBJ2-2): DGGITQSPKYLFRKEGQNVTLSCEQNLNHDAMYWYRQDPGQGLRLIYYSQIVNDFQKGDIAEGYSVSREKKESFPLTVTSAQKNPTAFYLCASTLDRGYSGELFFGEGSRLTVL.

J is TRBJ2-2 and V is TRBV7-3; D unclear. This CDR3 is built from 13 residues. The germline V gene has CDR1 SGHTA and CDR2 FQGTGA. V shed 4 bases and J shed 4 bases, with 7 bases lying between them. The CDR3 loop is CASSSVGTGELFF. CDR3 nucleotides: TGTGCCAGCAGCTCCGTGGGCACCGGGGAGCTGTTTTTT.

The rearrangement joins TRBV7-2 to TRBJ2-5, with D perhaps TRBD2 (5 bases). V was clipped by 2 bases and J by 4 bases, with 8 bases between them. The CDR3 contains 13 residues. The germline CDR1 and CDR2 sequences are SGHTA and FQGNSA. CDR3 protein: CASSLQTIETQYF. Here the CDR3 DNA reads TGTGCCAGCAGCTTACAGACTATAGAGACCCAGTACTTC.

A note on this clonotype: A read error may account for a junction end that differs from germline. The chain combines TRBV14 with TRBJ2-2; the match to TRBD2 covers 13 bases. CDR3 length: 18 residues. Per germline, CDR1 SGHDN and CDR2 FVKESK. The DNA for the CDR3 is TGTGCCAGCAGCCGAGGACTAGCGGGGGCGATGAACGCCGGGGAGCTGTTTTTT. This sequence encodes CASSRGLAGAMNAGELFF.

This clonotype appeared a few times. This chain connects TRBV29-1 to TRBJ2-5; 8 bases match TRBD2. Germline CDR1 SQVTM, CDR2 ANQGSEA. J was trimmed by 2 bases and V by 4 bases; bases with no gene match: 9. The CDR3 covers 15 residues. CDR3 sequence (DNA): TGCAGCGTTGTCGGCCAAACTAGCGGACAAGAGACCCAGTACTTC. Protein product: CSVVGQTSGQETQYF.

The rearrangement uses TRBV7-2 and TRBJ2-1, with D unclear. The CDR3 runs to 15 residues. With 2 bases removed from V and 0 bases from J, the gap between germline ends came to 8 bases. CDR1 and CDR2 (germline): SGHTA, FQGNSA. CDR3 coding DNA: TGTGCCAGCAGCTTAATCGCGAGCTCCTACAATGAGCAGTTCTTC. Its protein is CASSLIASSYNEQFF. The full variable domain, its missing parts supplied by reference TRBV7-2 and TRBJ2-1, is GAGVSQSPSNKVTEKGKDVELRCDPISGHTALYWYRQSLGQGLEFLIYFQGNSAPDKSGLPSDRFSAERTGGSVSTLTIQRTQQEDSAVYLCASSLIASSYNEQFFGPGTRLTVL.

J is TRBJ2-5 and V is TRBV5-1; the match to TRBD2 covers 8 bases. From germline, CDR1 is SGHRS and CDR2 YFSETQ. The V and J ends lost 0 bases and 1 base, in that order; junction bases with no gene match: 5. The length of the CDR3 is 16 residues. CDR3 coding DNA: TGCGCCAGCAGCTTGGGATCGGGGGGGCTCCAAGAGACCCAGTACTTC. It specifies CASSLGSGGLQETQYF.

This clonotype was picked up many times. The chain joins TRBV12-3 or TRBV12-4 to TRBJ2-4; weak D call: TRBD1 (6 bases). V gave up 5 bases and J gave up 6 bases, with 11 bases separating them. This CDR3 region has 13 residues. Here the CDR3 DNA reads TGTGCCAGCAGTCCGCCGGACAGAAACATTCAGTACTTC. It encodes CASSPPDRNIQYF.

This chain links TRBV20-1 with TRBJ2-3, with 8 bases fitting TRBD2. The CDR3 has 14 residues. V gave up 6 bases and J gave up 5 bases; unmatched junction bases: 10. The germline V gene has CDR1 DFQATT and CDR2 SNEGSKA (reference sequence). This CDR3 is CSAPPAGVVDTQYF. Here the CDR3 DNA reads TGCAGTGCCCCCCCAGCGGGGGTGGTAGATACGCAGTATTTT.